This T cell receptor beta chain was sequenced during a study of T-cell reconstitution after alpha-beta-depleted transplantation in children. General study points: Reportedly, alpha-beta T cells present about two months post-transplant originated from several hundred expanded clones of graft origin. Surviving recipient T cells and thymic progenitors accounted for the high day-60 TCRbeta diversity observed in some patients. Once a year had passed after transplant, T-cell counts and diversity came mostly from newly produced T cells.

The TCRbeta library incorporated unique molecular identifiers. TCRdb used MiXCR to reprocess the PCR reads, holding one entry per CDR3 protein. Found here are under 850,000 distinct CDR3 sequences, less than 15% of them singletons; the top ten hold around 0.8%. There are 13 residues in the CDR3. Germline assignment: CDR1 MNHEY and CDR2 SVGAGI. Trimming stripped 5 bases from V and 0 bases from J, with 7 bases between. This clonotype appeared many times. Its antigen is undetermined. Source: PBMCs, taken before TCRalphabeta/CD19-depleted stem cell transplant. This TCR was sampled from a girl aged 2 to 10 with congenital amegakaryocytic thrombocytopenia, due to receive a stem cell transplant. The rearrangement uses TRBV6-5 and TRBJ1-1; D not resolved. The DNA of the CDR3 is TGTGCCAGCAGTAGAGAGGTGAACACTGAAGCTTTCTTT. Encoded protein: CASSREVNTEAFF.